These 16 T cell receptor beta chains came from one sample sequenced in a study of blood T cell repertoires in COVID-19. TCRdb keeps only in-frame clones here, not all; method: immunoSEQ multiplex PCR. The sample lists tens of thousands of clones, 80% to 90% seen once, with approximately 9.5% in the top ten. The sample taken for sequencing was peripheral blood. These receptors were collected from a human donor in a cohort sampled during active COVID-19.

The rearrangement links TRBV3-1 (or the pseudogene TRBV3-2) to TRBJ1-5; 9 positions match TRBD1. Per germline, CDR1 LGHDT and CDR2 YNNKEL (reference sequence). The CDR3 contains 15 residues. V was clipped by 4 bases and J by 7 bases; unmatched bases: 8. CDR3 region: CASSPDRGGLQPQHF. The CDR3 bases are TGTGCCAGCAGCCCTGACAGGGGGGGACTGCAGCCCCAGCATTTT.

The gene calls are TRBV13 and TRBJ1-3; D is undetermined. V lost 5 bases and J 0 bases, leaving 11 bases between the germline ends. The CDR3 is 15 amino acids. From germline, CDR1 is PRHDT and CDR2 FYEKMQ (reference sequence). CDR3 amino acids: CASSPNRDSGNTIYF. CDR3 nucleotide sequence: TGTGCCAGCAGCCCCAATCGGGACTCTGGAAACACCATATATTTT.

The chain links TRBV15 to TRBJ2-3, with 7 nucleotides matching TRBD2. Germline V lookup: CDR1 LNHNV, CDR2 YYDKDF (reference sequence). The CDR3 runs 14 residues. The trim removed 7 bases at V and 4 bases at J, leaving 8 bases unmatched. Here the CDR3 DNA reads TGTGCCACCAACCGGGGCGGGAGCTCAGATACGCAGTATTTT. This translates into CATNRGGSSDTQYF.

This rearrangement joins TRBV30 to TRBJ1-2, with D possibly being TRBD1 (5 bases). V was pared by 0 bases and J by 7 bases, with 12 bases between. The CDR3 runs to 13 residues. Germline V gives CDR1 GTSNPN, CDR2 SVGIG (reference sequence). The CDR3 DNA sequence: TGTGCCTGGAGTGTACTGGAGGGGTTTGGCTACACCTTC. This encodes CAWSVLEGFGYTF.

The chain links TRBV6-1 to TRBJ1-2; weak D call: TRBD1 (6 bases). V lost 0 bases and J 6 bases, leaving 20 bases between the germline ends. The germline CDR1 and CDR2 sequences are MNHNS and SASEGT. The CDR3 runs 17 residues. In DNA, the CDR3 is TGTGCCAGCAGTGAAGCGCTTGGGGGCTTGGGCCGACATGGCTACACCTTC. This gives the protein CASSEALGGLGRHGYTF.

This clone was observed a single time. V and J are TRBV2 and TRBJ2-2, with D possibly being TRBD2 (5 bases). V shed 8 bases and J shed 6 bases, with 16 bases lying between them. The CDR3 sequence is 14 residues long. Germline lookup yields CDR1 SNHLY and CDR2 FYNNEI. The CDR3 DNA follows: TGTGCCAGCTCCGGGCAGCGGTTTTCCGGGGAGCTGTTTTTT. Protein product: CASSGQRFSGELFF.

Points on this clone: One end of the junction does not line up with germline, which may come from a read error. The CDR3 protein is CASSSPKPGDTQYF. The CDR3 DNA follows: TGTGCCAGCTCATCACCAAAACCGGGGGATACGCAGTATTTT. V is TRBV18 and J is TRBJ2-3; perhaps TRBD2 as D (5 bases). The germline CDR1 and CDR2 sequences are KGHSH and LQKENI. The CDR3 extends over 14 amino acids.

The V gene is TRBV7-2, the J gene TRBJ2-7; TRBD1 matches 7 bases. The length of the CDR3 is 14 residues. V was pared by 1 base and J by 3 bases, with 3 bases of the junction left unmatched. CDR1 SGHTA and CDR2 FQGNSA come from the germline V gene. The CDR3 spells CASSLEGQRYEQYF. The CDR3 region has the DNA TGTGCCAGCAGCTTAGAGGGACAGCGCTACGAGCAGTACTTC. The variable domain in full, with the rest retrieved from reference TRBV7-2 and TRBJ2-7, is GAGVSQSPSNKVTEKGKDVELRCDPISGHTALYWYRQSLGQGLEFLIYFQGNSAPDKSGLPSDRFSAERTGGSVSTLTIQRTQQEDSAVYLCASSLEGQRYEQYFGPGTRLTVT.

The chain joins TRBV18 to TRBJ2-1; D is unclear. This CDR3 spans 16 amino acids. V was pared by 0 bases and J by 0 bases, with 9 bases between. Germline V gene data show CDR1 as KGHSH and CDR2 as LQKENI. The CDR3 region has the DNA TGTGCCAGCTCACCACCCCACCCCAGCTCCTACAATGAGCAGTTCTTC. It encodes CASSPPHPSSYNEQFF.

This clone has just one count. The chain uses TRBV29-1 and TRBJ2-4, with a possible D match to TRBD1 (6 bases). The CDR3 contains 17 residues. The germline gives CDR1 SQVTM, CDR2 ANQGSEA. The V end was cut by 6 bases, the J end by 3 bases, with 24 bases between. CDR3 protein: CSVLPRTAGAVKNIQYF. CDR3 in DNA: TGCAGCGTACTGCCCCGGACAGCCGGGGCGGTCAAAAACATTCAGTACTTC. The entire variable domain, with the rest obtained from reference TRBV29-1 and TRBJ2-4, is as follows: SAVISQKPSRDICQRGTSLTIQCQVDSQVTMMFWYRQQPGQSLTLIATANQGSEATYESGFVIDKFPISRPNLTFSTLTVSNMSPEDSSIYLCSVLPRTAGAVKNIQYFGAGTRLSVL.

The count of this clone is one. The V call is TRBV6-5, the J call TRBJ2-7, with 9 bases that match TRBD1. V was pared by 6 bases and J by 3 bases, with 9 bases of the junction left unmatched. Germline CDR1 MNHEY, CDR2 SVGAGI. The CDR3 extends over 15 amino acids. DNA of the CDR3: TGTGCCAGCAGCCGACCGGGACAGGGTATCTACGAGCAGTACTTC. Translated: CASSRPGQGIYEQYF.

In its sample, this clone was seen once. The gene calls are TRBV6-1 and TRBJ1-4; 7 bases are a match to TRBD1. V gave up 7 bases and J gave up 7 bases; unmatched junction bases: 6. CDR3 length equals 13 residues. Germline values: CDR1 MNHNS, CDR2 SASEGT. CDR3 sequence (DNA): TGTGCCAGCATCAGGGGGTTTCGTGAAAAACTGTTTTTT. Translating it yields CASIRGFREKLFF.

The chain joins TRBV29-1 to TRBJ2-7, with D tentatively TRBD2 (5 bases). The CDR3 runs to 14 residues. Per germline, CDR1 SQVTM and CDR2 ANQGSEA. Trimming left V 4 bases short and J 0 bases short, with 13 bases between. In DNA, the CDR3 is TGCAGCGTTGCCGGTCTGGGGAGCTCCTACGAGCAGTACTTC. Its translation is CSVAGLGSSYEQYF.

The gene calls are TRBV19 and TRBJ2-3, with 14 bases identical to TRBD2. This CDR3 contains 18 residues. J lost 4 bases, V lost 0 bases, and 6 bases had no gene match. Germline lookup yields CDR1 LNHDA and CDR2 SQIVND (reference sequence). The CDR3 DNA reads TGTGCCAGTAGTATAGAAAGACCGGGACTAGCGGGAGCAGATACGCAGTATTTT. Its protein product is CASSIERPGLAGADTQYF.

The V gene is TRBV7-2, the J gene TRBJ2-7; the D gene is possibly TRBD1 (5 bases). V lost 1 base and J lost 3, with 13 bases in between. This CDR3 has 15 residues. Germline V lookup: CDR1 SGHTA, CDR2 FQGNSA. CDR3 nucleotide sequence: TGTGCCAGCAGCTTAGGTCCAGGGCCCCTCTACGAGCAGTACTTC. The encoded protein is CASSLGPGPLYEQYF. The full variable domain, its missing parts supplied by reference TRBV7-2 and TRBJ2-7, is GAGVSQSPSNKVTEKGKDVELRCDPISGHTALYWYRQSLGQGLEFLIYFQGNSAPDKSGLPSDRFSAERTGGSVSTLTIQRTQQEDSAVYLCASSLGPGPLYEQYFGPGTRLTVT.

V usage is TRBV21-1 and J usage is TRBJ1-1. TRBV21-1 counts as a pseudogene. The CDR3 runs 16 residues. The CDR3 region is CASATVKRGARTEAFF. DNA of the CDR3: TGTGCCAGCGCAACCGTCAAACGGGGGGCGCGAACTGAAGCTTTCTTT.